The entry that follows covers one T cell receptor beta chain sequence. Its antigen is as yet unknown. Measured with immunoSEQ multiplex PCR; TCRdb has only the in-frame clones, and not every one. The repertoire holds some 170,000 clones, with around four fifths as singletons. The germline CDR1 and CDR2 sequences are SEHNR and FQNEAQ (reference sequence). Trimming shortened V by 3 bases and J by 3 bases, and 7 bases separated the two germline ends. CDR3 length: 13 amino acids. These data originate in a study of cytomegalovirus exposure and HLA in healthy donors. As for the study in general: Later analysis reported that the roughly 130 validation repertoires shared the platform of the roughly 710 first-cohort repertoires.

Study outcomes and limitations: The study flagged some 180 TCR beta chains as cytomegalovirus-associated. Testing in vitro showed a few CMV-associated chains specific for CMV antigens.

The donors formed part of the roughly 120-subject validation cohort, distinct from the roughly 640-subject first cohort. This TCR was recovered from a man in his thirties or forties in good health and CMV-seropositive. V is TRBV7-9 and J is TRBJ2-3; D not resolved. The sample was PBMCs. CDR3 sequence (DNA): TGTGCCAGCAGCTTTCTCGGTACAGATACGCAGTATTTT. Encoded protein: CASSFLGTDTQYF. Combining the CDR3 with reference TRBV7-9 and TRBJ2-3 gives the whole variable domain DTGVSQNPRHKITKRGQNVTFRCDPISEHNRLYWYRQTLGQGPEFLTYFQNEAQLEKSRLLSDRFSAERPKGSFSTLEIQRTEQGDSAMYLCASSFLGTDTQYFGPGTRLTVL.